The 30 T cell receptor beta chains listed next were all sequenced from one sample in a study of T-cell memory formation after mild COVID-19. TCRdb processed the 5' RACE reads anew with MiXCR; each CDR3 protein has one entry. The sample has about 470,000 distinct CDR3 sequences, approximately 25% seen once. Sequencing used PBMCs or a T cell subset sorted from them (not recorded which). Receptors originate from an adult woman who had mild COVID-19 (a few samples of this study predate the infection). Cell type and time point are not known.

This clonotype appeared a few times. J is TRBJ1-2 and V is TRBV5-1; no clear D. Germline CDR1 SGHRS, CDR2 YFSETQ. The length of the CDR3 is 15 residues. V lost 3 bases and J lost 5, with 17 bases in between. CDR3 sequence reads: CASSSEADFSYGYTF. The DNA for the CDR3 is TGCGCCAGCAGCTCTGAAGCTGATTTTAGTTATGGCTACACCTTC.

This chain connects TRBV6-5 to TRBJ1-4; D is possibly TRBD1 (5 bases). V was shortened by 6 bases and J by 2 bases, with 10 bases between the two germline ends. Germline CDR1 is MNHEY and CDR2 is SVGAGI. The CDR3 is 14 residues long. The CDR3 nucleotides are TGTGCCAGCAGAACAGGCGGGACTAATGAAAAACTGTTTTTT. Residues: CASRTGGTNEKLFF.

This clonotype has more than one count but fewer than ten. The chain combines TRBV20-1 with TRBJ1-5; D unresolved. Trimming stripped 3 bases from V and 7 bases from J, with 16 bases between. Germline V gives CDR1 DFQATT, CDR2 SNEGSKA (reference sequence). The CDR3 totals 14 residues. The CDR3 reads CSASTGPRGQPQHF. CDR3 nucleotide sequence: TGCAGTGCTAGTACCGGGCCTCGAGGGCAGCCCCAGCATTTT.

This clonotype was counted only a few times. The chain links TRBV19 to TRBJ2-3, with D possibly being TRBD1 or TRBD2 (5 bases each). The V and J ends lost 1 base and 4 bases respectively, with 12 bases between them. Germline values: CDR1 LNHDA, CDR2 SQIVND (reference sequence). The CDR3 has 15 amino acids. The CDR3 sequence: CASSIAGAGADTQYF. CDR3 sequence (DNA): TGTGCCAGTAGTATAGCCGGGGCTGGAGCAGATACGCAGTATTTT.

This clonotype was seen a handful of times. The rearrangement uses TRBV2 and TRBJ2-1; maybe TRBD2 (6 bases). Germline V lookup: CDR1 SNHLY, CDR2 FYNNEI. This CDR3 has 11 residues. In DNA form, the CDR3 reads TGTGGGCATCGCGGGGAGCGACAATGGTTCTTC. This encodes CGHRGERQWFF. The variable domain in full, with the rest retrieved from reference TRBV2 and TRBJ2-1, is EPEVTQTPSHQVTQMGQEVILRCVPISNHLYFYWYRQILGQKVEFLVSFYNNEISEKSEIFDDQFSVERPDGSNFTLKIRSTKLEDSAMYFCGHRGERQWFFGPGTRLTVL.

This clonotype was counted between two and nine times. The gene calls are TRBV4-1 and TRBJ1-2; maybe TRBD1 (5 bases). V was pared by 4 bases and J by 2 bases, with 17 bases between. Germline values: CDR1 MGHRA, CDR2 YSYEKL. The length of the CDR3 is 16 residues. CDR3: CASSRAGGVLNYGYTF. CDR3 bases: TGCGCCAGCAGCCGTGCGGGGGGGGTATTAAACTATGGCTACACCTTC.

The table lists this clonotype with a few counts. This chain uses TRBV20-1 with TRBJ2-3; 14 nucleotides agree with TRBD2. From germline, CDR1 is DFQATT and CDR2 SNEGSKA (reference sequence). J was trimmed by 11 bases and V by 3 bases; bases with no gene match: 4. The CDR3 sequence is 13 residues long. As DNA, the CDR3 is TGCAGTGCTAGCGGGACTAGCGGGAGTAAGCAGTATTTT. This codes for CSASGTSGSKQYF.

J is TRBJ2-5 and V is TRBV20-1, with TRBD2 matching over 10 bases. Germline lookup yields CDR1 DFQATT and CDR2 SNEGSKA (reference sequence). The CDR3 loop spans 17 amino acids. V gave up 1 base and J gave up 1 base; unmatched junction bases: 9. The DNA of the CDR3 is TGCAGTGCTAGAGGGGGGCTAGCGGGAGTTCCCCAAGAGACCCAGTACTTC. Translating gives CSARGGLAGVPQETQYF.

V and J are TRBV5-1 and TRBJ1-1; possible D gene TRBD1, 6 bases. Trimming cost V 3 bases and J 1 base, with 16 bases left between them. This CDR3 is built from 16 residues. Germline assignment: CDR1 SGHRS and CDR2 YFSETQ. The CDR3 DNA reads as TGCGCCAGCAGCTCCGGCGGGGGCCCCCAGAACACTGAAGCTTTCTTT. Protein product: CASSSGGGPQNTEAFF.

The chain uses TRBV11-2 and TRBJ2-2; D uncertain. V lost 0 bases, J lost 5 bases, and 13 bases lay in between. This CDR3 contains 16 residues. Germline V gene lookup returns CDR1 SGHAT and CDR2 FQNNGV. The CDR3 DNA reads as TGTGCCAGCAGCTTAGATGTGTGGGGTGGGACCGGGGAGCTGTTTTTT. It codes for CASSLDVWGGTGELFF.

The genes are TRBV15 and TRBJ1-2; TRBD1 matches at 7 bases. This CDR3 has 15 amino acids. J gave up 6 bases and V 0 bases, and 7 bases lay outside the gene matches. From germline, CDR1 is LNHNV and CDR2 YYDKDF (reference sequence). The CDR3 loop is CATSRDNRGSDGYTF. CDR3 sequence (DNA): TGTGCCACCAGCAGAGATAACAGGGGTTCGGATGGCTACACCTTC.

This clonotype was seen a single time. The V call is TRBV19, the J call TRBJ2-3; TRBD2 aligns across 10 bases. The trim removed 8 bases at V and 4 bases at J, leaving 9 bases unmatched. In germline, CDR1 is LNHDA, CDR2 SQIVND (reference sequence). This CDR3 comprises 15 residues. CDR3 DNA: TGTGCCAGTTCTTGGAGCGGGGGGGCGGCAGATACGCAGTATTTT. This gives the protein CASSWSGGAADTQYF.

J is TRBJ2-7 and V is TRBV2, with no clear D. V shed 7 bases and J shed 3 bases, with 16 bases lying between them. Looked up from germline, CDR1 is SNHLY and CDR2 is FYNNEI. This CDR3 is built from 14 residues. The CDR3 sequence is CASMSRTDRYEQYF. In DNA form, the CDR3 reads TGTGCCAGCATGAGTCGGACGGACCGCTACGAGCAGTACTTC.

This clonotype was seen a handful of times. The CDR3 spells CASSQERQGWNTEAFF. As DNA, the CDR3 is TGTGCCAGCAGCCAAGAGAGGCAGGGATGGAACACTGAAGCTTTCTTT. The chain is built from TRBV3-1 and TRBJ1-1, with a possible D match to TRBD1 (5 bases). V shed 0 bases and J shed 1 base, with 12 bases lying between them. This CDR3 has 16 residues. In germline, CDR1 is LGHDT, CDR2 YNNKEL (reference sequence).

The genes are TRBV5-1 and TRBJ1-1, with D perhaps TRBD1 (5 bases). Germline V gene sequence: CDR1 SGHRS, CDR2 YFSETQ. The CDR3 sequence is 14 residues long. V was trimmed by 6 bases and J by 4 bases, leaving 16 bases between them. CDR3 sequence (DNA): TGCGCCAGCACCCTAGGGGATGGAGGCACTGAAGCTTTCTTT. As protein: CASTLGDGGTEAFF.

This sequence joins TRBV6-2 or TRBV6-3 and TRBJ1-1; D might be TRBD1 (5 bases). Per germline, CDR1 MNHEY and CDR2 SVGEGT. Trimming removed 5 bases from V and 4 bases from J, with 11 bases in between. This CDR3 is built from 13 residues. DNA of the CDR3: TGTGCCAGCAGTGCGGGGGTTGGCACTGAAGCTTTCTTT. Its translation: CASSAGVGTEAFF.

The chain couples TRBV6-1 to TRBJ2-7, with no clear D. The CDR3 totals 14 residues. Germline CDR1 MNHNS, CDR2 SASEGT. The germline V and J ends were trimmed by 0 bases and 3 bases, with 9 bases remaining between them. The CDR3 is CASSEAENLYEQYF. The CDR3 DNA reads as TGTGCCAGCAGTGAAGCGGAAAACCTCTACGAGCAGTACTTC.

In this sample, this clonotype turned up a few times. The chain recombines TRBV5-1 with TRBJ2-5; possible D gene TRBD1, 6 bases. In germline, CDR1 is SGHRS, CDR2 YFSETQ. Trimming removed 3 bases at V and 4 bases at J, with 19 bases between. This CDR3 has 16 residues. The CDR3 bases are TGCGCCAGCAGCTCCGCGGCGAGAGGGGGTTTAGAGACCCAGTACTTC. Its protein product is CASSSAARGGLETQYF.

The sample holds a few counts of this clonotype. The CDR3 region is CASTQGARETQYF. CDR3 nucleotides: TGTGCCAGCACCCAGGGGGCGCGAGAGACCCAGTACTTC. This chain joins TRBV5-4 and TRBJ2-5; 8 bases are a match to TRBD1. The V and J ends lost 6 bases and 4 bases, in that order; junction bases with no gene match: 5. Germline lookup yields CDR1 SGHNT and CDR2 YYREEE (reference sequence). CDR3 length equals 13 residues.

This chain uses TRBV5-4 with TRBJ2-1, with D possibly TRBD2 on 6 matching bases. This CDR3 is 14 amino acids long. The germline gives CDR1 SGHNT, CDR2 YYREEE (reference sequence). V lost 7 bases, J lost 2 bases, and 13 bases lay in between. CDR3 in DNA: TGTGCCAGCCAGATTGGGGGGACCTACAATGAGCAGTTCTTC. This sequence encodes CASQIGGTYNEQFF.

The V gene is TRBV20-1, the J gene TRBJ2-3; 9 bases are a match to TRBD1. V was clipped by 6 bases and J by 1 base; unmatched bases: 5. Germline lookup yields CDR1 DFQATT and CDR2 SNEGSKA (reference sequence). The CDR3 has 14 residues. The CDR3 sequence: CSANRGLGTDTQYF. DNA of the CDR3: TGCAGTGCAAACAGGGGGCTGGGCACAGATACGCAGTATTTT.

This rearrangement joins TRBV7-8 to TRBJ2-5; weak D call: TRBD1 (5 bases). The CDR3 consists of 16 residues. The ends were cut back, 2 bases at V and 3 bases at J, with 16 bases in the middle. The germline V gene encodes CDR1 SGHVS and CDR2 FQNEAQ. The CDR3: CASSLPPYRQKETQYF. The CDR3 nucleotides read TGTGCCAGCAGCTTACCTCCTTACCGACAGAAAGAGACCCAGTACTTC.

This clonotype was detected a few times. The chain couples TRBV7-9 to TRBJ2-5, with D maybe TRBD1 (6 bases). This CDR3 comprises 16 residues. CDR1 and CDR2 (germline): SEHNR, FQNEAQ (reference sequence). V was clipped by 1 base and J by 5 bases, with 17 bases between them. This CDR3 is CASSLDPGTSQETQYF. The CDR3, as DNA: TGTGCCAGCAGCTTAGACCCAGGGACATCCCAGGAGACCCAGTACTTC.

This clonotype has only a few counts. V and J are TRBV7-9 and TRBJ1-5, with D uncertain. CDR3 length: 14 residues. Trimming cost V 0 bases and J 4 bases, with 7 bases left between them. Germline V gene sequence: CDR1 SEHNR, CDR2 FQNEAQ (reference sequence). The CDR3 DNA reads as TGTGCCAGCAGCTTAGCGCAGGTTAATCAGCCCCAGCATTTT. Translation: CASSLAQVNQPQHF.

This clonotype showed up just a few times. This rearrangement joins TRBV10-3 to TRBJ1-1, with D perhaps matching TRBD1 (5 bases). The CDR3 spans 14 residues. V was cut by 6 bases and J by 0 bases, with 11 bases left in between. Germline V gives CDR1 ENHRY, CDR2 SYGVKD. The chain's CDR3 is CAISLTELNTEAFF. The CDR3, as DNA: TGTGCCATCAGCTTGACAGAACTGAACACTGAAGCTTTCTTT.

The chain joins TRBV20-1 to TRBJ2-7; the D gene is possibly TRBD2 (6 bases). Germline CDR1 DFQATT, CDR2 SNEGSKA (reference sequence). The CDR3 length is 13 residues. Trimming removed 2 bases from V and 8 bases from J, with 16 bases in between. The CDR3 spells CSARRRDRGKQYF. DNA of the CDR3: TGCAGTGCTAGACGGCGGGACCGCGGCAAGCAGTACTTC.

The gene calls are TRBV20-1 and TRBJ2-1; 8 bases line up with TRBD2. The junction had 5 bases not matched to a gene; V was cut back by 6 bases and J by 1 base. This CDR3 has 14 residues. Germline V gene sequence: CDR1 DFQATT, CDR2 SNEGSKA (reference sequence). CDR3 sequence (DNA): TGCAGTGCCCCCGGGACTAGTTCCTACAATGAGCAGTTCTTC. Protein: CSAPGTSSYNEQFF.

The chain uses TRBV12-3 or TRBV12-4 and TRBJ1-4; 8 nucleotides agree with TRBD1. The trim removed 3 bases at V and 12 bases at J, leaving 18 bases unmatched. The CDR3 runs 17 residues. The CDR3: CASSFIPGQETRGELFF. The CDR3 coding sequence is TGTGCCAGCAGTTTCATCCCGGGACAGGAGACTAGGGGAGAACTGTTTTTT.

J is TRBJ1-5 and V is TRBV19, with no clear D. The germline gives CDR1 LNHDA, CDR2 SQIVND (reference sequence). Between the trimmed V and J ends, which lost 5 bases and 0 bases, there was a span of 14 bases. This CDR3 has 16 residues. CDR3 sequence reads: CASSFNPRYSNQPQHF. The CDR3 DNA follows: TGTGCCAGTAGTTTTAATCCCAGGTATAGCAATCAGCCCCAGCATTTT.

This clonotype was counted a few times. The chain uses TRBV7-2 and TRBJ2-3; D may correspond to TRBD1 or TRBD2 (5 bases each). The CDR3 consists of 13 residues. Germline V gene sequence: CDR1 SGHTA, CDR2 FQGNSA. Trimming cost V 6 bases and J 4 bases, with 11 bases left between them. CDR3 in amino acids: CASRREGPDTQYF. As DNA, the CDR3 is TGTGCCAGCAGACGAGAGGGGCCAGATACGCAGTATTTT.